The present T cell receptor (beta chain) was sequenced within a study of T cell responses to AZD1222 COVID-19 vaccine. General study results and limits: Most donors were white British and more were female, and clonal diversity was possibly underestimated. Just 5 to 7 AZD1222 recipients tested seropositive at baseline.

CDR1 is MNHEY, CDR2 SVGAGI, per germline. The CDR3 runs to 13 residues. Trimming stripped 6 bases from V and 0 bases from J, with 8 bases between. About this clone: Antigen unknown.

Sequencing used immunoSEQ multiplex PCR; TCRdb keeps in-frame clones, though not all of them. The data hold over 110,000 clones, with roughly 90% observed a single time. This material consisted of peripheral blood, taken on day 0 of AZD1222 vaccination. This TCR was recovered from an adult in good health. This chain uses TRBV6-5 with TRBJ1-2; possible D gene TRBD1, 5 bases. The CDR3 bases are TGTGCCAGCAGGGACAATACTAACTATGGCTACACCTTC. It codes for CASRDNTNYGYTF.